This T cell receptor beta chain is drawn from a study of somatic mutations in cytotoxic T cells in rheumatoid arthritis. Study information: The researchers flow-sorted some T-cell populations stained with V beta antibodies and got nearly 100% purity, and these included V beta1+ cells sequenced for TCRB. Findings and caveats of the study: A single CD8+ clone exceeded 20% of CD8+ cells in 8 of 65 patients.

Per the original methods: Of patient CD8+ clones exceeding 1%, few matched published virus-specific TCRB sequences. The data were produced by immunoSEQ multiplex PCR, yet TCRdb's version contains in-frame clones alone and is incomplete. The V and J calls and clone size were taken over from that table, and D and trimming were inferred from the DNA. This table holds about 15,000 clones, 65% to 80% found once. The length of the CDR3 is 17 residues. Germline loops: CDR1 SGHVS, CDR2 FQNEAQ. Deletions cut 4 bases from V and 2 bases from J, with 19 bases between. Positively selected by magnetic beads, CD4+ and CD8+ cells were purity-checked by flow cytometry. Worth noting for this clone: Antigen unknown.

The gene calls are TRBV7-8 and TRBJ2-3; TRBD1 or TRBD2 may be the D gene (6 bases each). The clonotype comes from an adult with rheumatoid arthritis. The material sequenced was CD8+ T cells sorted from blood. The CDR3 nucleotides read TGTGCCAGCAGCTCCACTAGGGCCGGGGGCTCCACAGATACGCAGTATTTT. Translation: CASSSTRAGGSTDTQYF. Looking up the rest from reference TRBV7-8 and TRBJ2-3 gives the full variable domain: GAGVSQSPRYKVAKRGQDVALRCDPISGHVSLFWYQQALGQGPEFLTYFQNEAQLDKSGLPSDRFFAERPEGSVSTLKIQRTQQEDSAVYLCASSSTRAGGSTDTQYFGPGTRLTVL.